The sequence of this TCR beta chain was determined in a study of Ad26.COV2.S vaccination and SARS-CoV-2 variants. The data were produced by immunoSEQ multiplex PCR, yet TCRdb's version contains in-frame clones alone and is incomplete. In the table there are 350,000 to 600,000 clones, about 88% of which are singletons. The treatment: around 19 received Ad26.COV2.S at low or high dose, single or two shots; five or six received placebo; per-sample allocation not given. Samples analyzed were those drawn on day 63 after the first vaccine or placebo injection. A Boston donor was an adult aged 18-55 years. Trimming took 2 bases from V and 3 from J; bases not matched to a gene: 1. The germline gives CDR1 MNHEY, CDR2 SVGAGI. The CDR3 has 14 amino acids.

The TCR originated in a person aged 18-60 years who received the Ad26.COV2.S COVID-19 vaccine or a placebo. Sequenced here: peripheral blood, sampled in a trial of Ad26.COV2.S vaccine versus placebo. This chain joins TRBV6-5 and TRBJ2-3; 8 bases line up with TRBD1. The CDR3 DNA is TGTGCCAGCAGTTACCGGGACAGGACAGATACGCAGTATTTT. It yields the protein CASSYRDRTDTQYF.